This entry is about one T cell receptor (beta chain). Collection yielded roughly 2.5 ml of blood per donor. The CDR3 consists of 15 residues. Per germline, CDR1 DFQATT and CDR2 SNEGSKA (reference sequence). The data are from a study of monozygotic twins with inflammatory bowel disease. cDNA synthesis was performed in eight separate reactions for each sample. Template switching introduced UMIs that contain a 6-nucleotide sample barcode. Amplification used two nested PCRs: roughly 15 cycles, then eight to ten cycles, on TCRalpha/TCRbeta cDNA. Following a re-call of the 5' RACE reads, TCRdb has one entry per CDR3 protein and lacks DNA. The sample totals about 450,000 distinct CDR3 sequences.

The sequence came from a human donor with ulcerative colitis or Crohn's disease, or a healthy co-twin of an affected twin (not recorded which). The J gene is TRBJ2-1, the V gene TRBV20-1; absent DNA, TCRdb's TRBD2 call cannot be checked. The sample comprised blood. CDR3 residues: CSPRLAGALYNEQFF.